The 19 T cell receptor beta chains in this list originate from one sample, sequenced in a study of blood T cells in healthy people across ages. Primed by a sample-barcoded 5' primer and a J-beta primer mix, a second PCR proceeded for about 7 to 11 cycles. TCRdb re-called the 5' RACE reads with MiXCR, one entry per CDR3 protein. This table has about 1,500,000 distinct CDR3 sequences, about 30% appearing once. The specimen sequenced was blood. These TCRs come from a woman younger than 45 in good health.

The CDR3 region is CASSVPPDRGVGDTQYF. CDR3 bases: TGTGCCAGCAGTGTCCCGCCCGACAGGGGTGTTGGAGATACGCAGTATTTT. The rearrangement joins TRBV28 to TRBJ2-3; TRBD1 matches 8 bases. The germline V gene encodes CDR1 MDHEN and CDR2 SYDVKM. The J segment lost 5 bases and the V segment lost 5 bases, leaving 15 bases of the junction unmatched. This CDR3 is 17 amino acids long.

As regards this clonotype: One end of the junction is discordant with germline, which a read error may explain. V is TRBV7-2 and J is TRBJ2-7, with TRBD1 identical over 7 bases. Looked up from germline, CDR1 is SGHTA and CDR2 is FQGNSA. This CDR3 has 15 amino acids. CDR3 DNA: TGTGTCAGCAGCTCTTCGAGGGGGCGGTACTACGAGCAGTACTTC. Protein sequence: CVSSSSRGRYYEQYF.

This clonotype was recorded many times. V and J are TRBV20-1 and TRBJ1-2; 8 nucleotides line up with TRBD1. Germline loops: CDR1 DFQATT, CDR2 SNEGSKA (reference sequence). The V gene end was trimmed by 8 bases and the J gene end by 2 bases; junction bases not matched to a gene: 7. This CDR3 has 13 amino acids. The CDR3 sequence: CSPWDRRNYGYTF. In DNA form, the CDR3 reads TGCAGTCCTTGGGACAGGAGAAACTATGGCTACACCTTC.

The chain couples TRBV5-1 to TRBJ1-3, with D unclear. Trimming stripped 0 bases from V and 0 bases from J, with 16 bases between. This CDR3 contains 18 residues. Germline loops: CDR1 SGHRS, CDR2 YFSETQ. The CDR3 DNA reads TGCGCCAGCAGCTTGGAGGCGGGGAGGAAGTACTCTGGAAACACCATATATTTT. It codes for CASSLEAGRKYSGNTIYF.

The table lists this clonotype with a few counts. In DNA form, the CDR3 reads TGTGCCAGCAGCCACCACCTCACAGCCAGGAACACTGAAGCTTTCTTT. This translates into CASSHHLTARNTEAFF. The J gene is TRBJ1-1, the V gene TRBV3-1; D not resolved. The length of the CDR3 is 16 residues. Trimming left V 3 bases short and J 1 base short, with 15 bases between. From germline, CDR1 is LGHDT and CDR2 YNNKEL (reference sequence).

The chain is built from TRBV7-2 and TRBJ2-1, with D tentatively TRBD2 (7 bases). V lost 3 bases to trimming and J lost 9 bases, with 12 bases between them. The CDR3 runs to 13 residues. Germline values: CDR1 SGHTA, CDR2 FQGNSA. DNA of the CDR3: TGTGCCAGCAGCTTCGGGGGGCGGGTTGAGCAGTTCTTC. It codes for CASSFGGRVEQFF.

The rearrangement links TRBV29-1 to TRBJ2-1; possibly TRBD2 for D (6 bases). The CDR3 covers 13 residues. CDR1 SQVTM and CDR2 ANQGSEA come from the germline V gene. Trimming took off 7 bases at V and 3 bases at J, with 13 bases between the two ends. Written as DNA, the CDR3 is TGCAGCGGGCGGGGACTGGACTACAATGAGCAGTTCTTC. Protein sequence: CSGRGLDYNEQFF.

A single count supports this clonotype. The chain recombines TRBV27 with TRBJ2-6, with no clear D. This CDR3 region has 9 residues. Germline V gene data show CDR1 as MNHEY and CDR2 as SMNVEV (reference sequence). V gave up 2 bases and J gave up 18 bases, with 5 bases separating them. The DNA of the CDR3 is TGTGCCAGCAGTTTACATCGGACTTTC. Encoded protein: CASSLHRTF.

In its sample, this clonotype was seen a few times. The chain has TRBV20-1 and TRBJ1-2, with D perhaps TRBD1 (5 bases). Looked up from germline, CDR1 is DFQATT and CDR2 is SNEGSKA (reference sequence). The CDR3 covers 13 residues. V was pared by 5 bases and J by 1 base, with 11 bases between. For the CDR3, the DNA is TGCAGTGCTGTCAGGGAGGTTAACTATGGCTACACCTTC. Protein: CSAVREVNYGYTF.

This clonotype came up a few times. The chain employs TRBV28 and TRBJ1-4; D is perhaps TRBD1 (5 bases). This CDR3 has 16 amino acids. Germline V gives CDR1 MDHEN, CDR2 SYDVKM. Trimming took off 5 bases at V and 8 bases at J, with 21 bases between the two ends. The CDR3 spells CASSGVGTAAREKLFF. CDR3 bases: TGTGCCAGCAGTGGAGTCGGGACCGCAGCTAGGGAAAAACTGTTTTTT.

At least ten counts were recorded for this clonotype. The chain joins TRBV12-3 or TRBV12-4 to TRBJ2-7, with TRBD2 identical over 7 bases. The CDR3 runs 14 residues. The ends lost 4 bases at V and 0 bases at J; junction bases unmatched: 3. CDR3 in DNA: TGTGCCAGCAGTTCCGGACTAGGCTCCTACGAGCAGTACTTC. Its protein product is CASSSGLGSYEQYF.

This clonotype appeared a few times. The chain joins TRBV28 to TRBJ2-3, with a weak D call TRBD1 (5 bases). The CDR3 length is 16 residues. The V end was cut by 2 bases, the J end by 6 bases, with 18 bases between. Germline V gene lookup returns CDR1 MDHEN and CDR2 SYDVKM. The DNA for the CDR3 is TGTGCCAGCAGTTTAGTGGATCCTACGCCAGGGGATACGCAGTATTTT. This codes for CASSLVDPTPGDTQYF.

Ten or more counts support this clonotype. The chain links TRBV9 to TRBJ2-1; D is possibly TRBD2 (6 bases). The CDR3 covers 15 residues. Trimming took 4 bases from V and 0 from J, leaving 11 bases between them. The germline CDR1 and CDR2 sequences are SGDLS and YYNGEE. CDR3 coding DNA: TGTGCCAGCAGCACCAAAGCGGGCTCCTACAATGAGCAGTTCTTC. Translated: CASSTKAGSYNEQFF.

This clonotype was counted only a few times. The V call is TRBV6-5, the J call TRBJ2-1; TRBD2 matches 13 bases. CDR1 MNHEY and CDR2 SVGAGI come from the germline V gene. The CDR3 extends over 16 amino acids. V was clipped by 5 bases and J by 10 bases; unmatched bases: 11. The CDR3 reads CASSHTSGRVRGEQFF. In DNA form, the CDR3 reads TGTGCCAGCAGTCATACTAGCGGGAGGGTCCGCGGGGAGCAGTTCTTC.

V usage is TRBV12-3 or TRBV12-4 and J usage is TRBJ2-1; tentatively, D is TRBD2 (5 bases). Trimming removed 2 bases from V and 13 bases from J, with 18 bases in between. The CDR3 extends over 14 amino acids. The CDR3 region is CASSLMGVGETQFF. In DNA form, the CDR3 reads TGTGCCAGCAGTTTAATGGGAGTTGGGGAGACCCAGTTCTTC.

V gene TRBV29-1 combines with J gene TRBJ2-2, with TRBD1 as a possible D gene (6 bases). The V gene lost 7 bases and the J gene lost 0 bases, with 12 bases spanning the gap. Germline V gene lookup returns CDR1 SQVTM and CDR2 ANQGSEA. The CDR3 extends over 14 amino acids. The CDR3 loop reads CSARQEANTGELFF. The CDR3 DNA reads as TGCAGCGCTAGACAGGAGGCGAACACCGGGGAGCTGTTTTTT.

This sequence joins TRBV24-1 and TRBJ1-5; TRBD1 matches 10 bases. J gave up 2 bases and V 7 bases, and 4 bases lay outside the gene matches. CDR1 KGHDR and CDR2 SFDVKD come from the germline V gene. CDR3 length: 15 amino acids. Here the CDR3 reads CATRSGQGGNQPQHF. For the CDR3, the DNA is TGTGCCACCAGATCAGGACAGGGGGGCAATCAGCCCCAGCATTTT.

The chain employs TRBV9 and TRBJ2-1; tentative D call: TRBD2 (6 bases). The CDR3 contains 15 residues. The germline V and J ends were trimmed by 2 bases and 7 bases, with 16 bases remaining between them. Per the germline V gene, CDR1 is SGDLS and CDR2 is YYNGEE. The CDR3 DNA reads as TGTGCCAGCAGCGTCCTAGCGTTTGGGGAAAATGAGCAGTTCTTC. Residues: CASSVLAFGENEQFF.

This clonotype showed up many times. The chain couples TRBV7-9 to TRBJ2-1; the D is unclear. The germline V gene has CDR1 SEHNR and CDR2 FQNEAQ (reference sequence). The CDR3 contains 8 residues. Trimming stripped 8 bases from V and 11 bases from J, with 4 bases between. The CDR3 protein is CASSQQFF. DNA of the CDR3: TGTGCCAGCTCTCAGCAGTTCTTC.